This entry lists 18 T cell receptor beta chains sequenced from one sample in a study of T cell responses to AZD1222 COVID-19 vaccine. The assay was immunoSEQ multiplex PCR, and TCRdb's table has in-frame clones only and misses some. This table holds roughly 140,000 clones, roughly 88% found once. The source material was peripheral blood, sampled 28 days after the second AZD1222 dose. Receptor source: an adult who received the AZD1222 COVID-19 vaccine.

V usage is TRBV3-1 (or the pseudogene TRBV3-2) and J usage is TRBJ1-1; tentatively, D is TRBD1 (6 bases). Germline V gene sequence: CDR1 LGHDT, CDR2 YNNKEL (reference sequence). V lost 2 bases and J lost 6, with 13 bases in between. The CDR3 consists of 14 residues. The CDR3 nucleotides read TGTGCCAGCAGCCAACGGGGGGCGAGAGCTGAAGCTTTCTTT. Amino acid sequence: CASSQRGARAEAFF.

The DNA of the CDR3 is TGTGCCAGCAGCTTAACTCCCCCCGGACATTTGAACACTGAAGCTTTCTTT. This codes for CASSLTPPGHLNTEAFF. The rearrangement joins TRBV11-2 to TRBJ1-1, with D possibly being TRBD1 (5 bases). The V gene lost 2 bases and the J gene lost 0 bases, with 16 bases spanning the gap. This CDR3 has 17 residues. Per germline, CDR1 SGHAT and CDR2 FQNNGV.

The chain links TRBV5-5 to TRBJ2-2, with D unresolved. Trimming removed 1 base at V and 9 bases at J, with 4 bases between. Germline CDR1 is SGHKS and CDR2 is YYEKEE (reference sequence). The CDR3 length is 11 residues. The DNA for the CDR3 is TGTGCCAGCAGCTTGTCCCGGGAGCTGTTTTTT. This sequence encodes CASSLSRELFF.

A remark on this clone: Other DNA sequences of this sample code for an identical CDR3. The rearrangement joins TRBV15 to TRBJ2-3; 11 nucleotides match TRBD1. V gave up 5 bases and J gave up 3 bases; unmatched junction bases: 10. Germline loops: CDR1 LNHNV, CDR2 YYDKDF (reference sequence). CDR3 length equals 17 residues. The CDR3 region is CATSGQADRGRTDTQYF. In nucleotides, the CDR3 is TGTGCCACCAGCGGCCAAGCGGACAGGGGGCGGACAGATACGCAGTATTTT.

V gene TRBV30 combines with J gene TRBJ2-3, with a possible D match to TRBD2 (6 bases). The V gene's germline CDR1 is GTSNPN and CDR2 SVGIG (reference sequence). The CDR3 sequence is 15 residues long. The V and J ends lost 1 base and 6 bases respectively, with 17 bases between them. CDR3 DNA sequence: TGTGCCTGGAGTGGGTCGGCGGGACGACGGGATACGCAGTATTTT. It is translated as CAWSGSAGRRDTQYF.

This chain links TRBV3-1 (or the pseudogene TRBV3-2) with TRBJ2-2, with 10 bases lining up with TRBD2. J lost 6 bases, V lost 1 base, and 2 bases had no gene match. Germline V CDR1 and CDR2: LGHDT, YNNKEL (reference sequence). This CDR3 spans 15 amino acids. The CDR3 nucleotides are TGTGCCAGCAGCCAAGGCCTAGCGGGAGCCGGGGAGCTGTTTTTT. Protein: CASSQGLAGAGELFF.

This CDR3 is CASSPLGLLQTSSGNTIYF. CDR3 DNA: TGTGCCAGCTCACCCCTGGGCCTTTTACAGACGAGCTCTGGAAACACCATATATTTT. The chain uses TRBV18 and TRBJ1-3, with no clear D. Germline CDR1 and CDR2: KGHSH and LQKENI. Trimming took off 3 bases at V and 0 bases at J, with 21 bases between the two ends. The CDR3 length is 19 residues.

The chain carries TRBV12-3 or TRBV12-4 and TRBJ1-2; a weak D match, TRBD1 (5 bases). The CDR3 is 13 amino acids. Trimming shortened V by 4 bases and J by 6 bases, and 12 bases separated the two germline ends. CDR3 bases: TGTGCCAGCAGTTCGAGGGCGGGACATGGCTACACCTTC. It yields the protein CASSSRAGHGYTF.

V usage is TRBV4-2 and J usage is TRBJ1-4; D not resolved. Trimming cost V 1 base and J 0 bases, with 6 bases left between them. The CDR3 covers 15 residues. CDR1 and CDR2 (germline): LGHNA, YNFKEQ. The CDR3 reads CASSQGAPTNEKLFF. The CDR3 nucleotides are TGTGCCAGCAGCCAAGGGGCCCCAACTAATGAAAAACTGTTTTTT.

This rearrangement joins TRBV18 to TRBJ1-3; 8 nucleotides agree with TRBD1. The CDR3 extends over 16 amino acids. CDR1 KGHSH and CDR2 LQKENI come from the germline V gene. The J segment lost 0 bases and the V segment lost 6 bases, leaving 7 bases of the junction unmatched. The CDR3 reads CASSGTGSSSGNTIYF. DNA of the CDR3: TGTGCCAGCTCCGGGACAGGTTCCAGCTCTGGAAACACCATATATTTT.

The V call is TRBV11-1, the J call TRBJ1-2; possible D gene TRBD1, 6 bases. The CDR3 length is 14 residues. The V gene's germline CDR1 is SGHAT and CDR2 FQDESV (reference sequence). V dropped 3 bases and J dropped 7 bases, with 15 bases sitting between them. Here the CDR3 reads CASSLRQAFGGYTF. Here the CDR3 DNA reads TGTGCCAGCAGCTTGAGACAGGCATTCGGTGGCTACACCTTC.

This chain links TRBV6-2 or TRBV6-3 with TRBJ2-7, with TRBD1 matching over 9 bases. The germline gives CDR1 MNHEY, CDR2 SVGEGT. The length of the CDR3 is 14 residues. The V and J ends lost 10 bases and 2 bases, in that order; junction bases with no gene match: 9. The CDR3 nucleotides are TGTGCCACCAACCCCGGGACAGGGACCTACGAGCAGTACTTC. This encodes CATNPGTGTYEQYF.

This chain connects TRBV21-1 to TRBJ1-5; TRBD1 is the table's D call, not checked against the DNA. TRBV21-1 is assigned pseudogene status. CDR3 length equals 16 residues. CDR3 protein: CASRDFRGRGDQPQHF. CDR3 nucleotides: TGTGCCAGCAGAGATTTCAGGGGGCGCGGGGATCAGCCCCAGCATTTT.

This chain links TRBV6-1 with TRBJ2-1; 8 nucleotides agree with TRBD1. V lost 0 bases, J lost 8 bases, and 3 bases stayed unmatched. This CDR3 comprises 14 residues. Per germline, CDR1 MNHNS and CDR2 SASEGT. In DNA, the CDR3 is TGTGCCAGCAGTGAAGCGAACAGGGGGTATGAGCAGTTCTTC. Amino acid sequence: CASSEANRGYEQFF.

The chain recombines TRBV11-3 with TRBJ1-1, with 8 positions matching TRBD1. Germline CDR1 SGHNT, CDR2 YENEEA. Unmatched junction bases numbered 9, after V lost 2 bases and J lost 4 bases. The CDR3 contains 16 residues. The CDR3 sequence is CASSLPWTGRATEAFF. The CDR3 DNA reads as TGTGCCAGCAGCTTACCCTGGACAGGGCGCGCCACTGAAGCTTTCTTT.

V is TRBV24-1 and J is TRBJ2-1, with 8 bases that match TRBD2. Germline loops: CDR1 KGHDR, CDR2 SFDVKD. The CDR3 runs 14 residues. Losses at the gene ends were 5 bases for V and 7 bases for J; bases not matched to a gene: 6. The CDR3: CATSVAGGNNEQFF. The CDR3 DNA follows: TGTGCCACCAGTGTTGCGGGAGGTAATAATGAGCAGTTCTTC.

The chain combines TRBV15 with TRBJ1-1; weak D call: TRBD1 (6 bases). Trimming took off 6 bases at V and 3 bases at J, with 17 bases between the two ends. Germline V gives CDR1 LNHNV, CDR2 YYDKDF (reference sequence). The CDR3 consists of 15 residues. The CDR3 loop is CATSSSKQGYTEAFF. The CDR3 nucleotides read TGTGCCACCAGTTCTTCCAAACAGGGATACACTGAAGCTTTCTTT.

The chain is built from TRBV6-1 and TRBJ1-3; D is ambiguous. Germline V gene sequence: CDR1 MNHNS, CDR2 SASEGT. The CDR3 runs to 15 residues. Trimming cost V 1 base and J 0 bases, with 7 bases left between them. The CDR3 loop is CASSEVGISGNTIYF. CDR3 DNA sequence: TGTGCCAGCAGTGAAGTCGGGATCTCTGGAAACACCATATATTTT.